These 9 T cell receptor beta chains were sequenced from one sample in a study of immune heterogeneity within non-small cell lung tumors. The TCR beta CDR3 region was amplified by multiplex PCR employing 32 V and 13 J primers. TCRdb ran MiXCR on the multiplex PCR reads and lists one entry per CDR3 protein. Of roughly 15,000 distinct CDR3 sequences in the sample, about 30% are singletons; the top ten hold 12% to 15%. Samples each supplied approximately 0.55 ug of bulk tumor genomic DNA as template. Multiple widely separated biopsies were taken from each primary tumor at surgery. Curative surgery was undertaken by patients, who had untreated, newly diagnosed non-small cell lung cancer. The source material was lung tumor tissue. These TCRs come from a woman aged 50 to 60 with non-small cell lung cancer.

The rearrangement uses TRBV2 and TRBJ2-1, with 10 bases fitting TRBD2. The CDR3 runs 13 residues. Per the germline V gene, CDR1 is SNHLY and CDR2 is FYNNEI. The junction had 7 bases not matched to a gene; V was cut back by 7 bases and J by 10 bases. CDR3 loop: CASMGPSGREQFF. DNA of the CDR3: TGTGCCAGCATGGGCCCTAGCGGGAGAGAGCAGTTCTTC. Filled out from reference TRBV2 and TRBJ2-1, the complete variable domain reads EPEVTQTPSHQVTQMGQEVILRCVPISNHLYFYWYRQILGQKVEFLVSFYNNEISEKSEIFDDQFSVERPDGSNFTLKIRSTKLEDSAMYFCASMGPSGREQFFGPGTRLTVL.

The table lists this clonotype with many counts. V is TRBV10-3 and J is TRBJ1-4; D not certain. V was shortened by 6 bases and J by 0 bases, with 5 bases between the two germline ends. The CDR3 is 13 residues long. Germline CDR1 and CDR2: ENHRY and SYGVKD. CDR3 in amino acids: CAISPSTNEKLFF. The CDR3 nucleotides are TGTGCCATCAGCCCATCAACTAATGAAAAACTGTTTTTT.

The sample holds one count of this clonotype. A junction end diverges from the germline sequence, so it may reflect a read error. The chain is built from TRBV20-1 and TRBJ2-1; TRBD2 aligns across 11 bases. In germline, CDR1 is DFQATT, CDR2 SNEGSKA (reference sequence). The CDR3 totals 16 residues. The CDR3 is CSAGGTSGNLRNEQLF. In DNA form, the CDR3 reads TGCAGTGCTGGAGGGACTAGCGGAAATTTGAGAAATGAGCAGCTCTTC.

The chain joins TRBV11-2 to TRBJ1-1; 7 bases fit TRBD1. CDR3 size: 16 residues. Per germline, CDR1 SGHAT and CDR2 FQNNGV. Germline trimming cut 3 bases from V and 2 bases from J; bases unmatched to any gene: 9. CDR3 bases: TGTGCCAGCAGCTTGCTGGGGGACAGACGTAACACTGAAGCTTTCTTT. Amino acids: CASSLLGDRRNTEAFF. Supplemented by reference TRBV11-2 and TRBJ1-1, the full variable domain reads EAGVAQSPRYKIIEKRQSVAFWCNPISGHATLYWYQQILGQGPKLLIQFQNNGVVDDSQLPKDRFSAERLKGVDSTLKIQPAKLEDSAVYLCASSLLGDRRNTEAFFGQGTRLTVV.

This clonotype was detected only a few times. The gene calls are TRBV28 and TRBJ2-2; D gene uncertain. CDR3 length: 16 amino acids. Germline values: CDR1 MDHEN, CDR2 SYDVKM. Trimming took 6 bases from V and 2 from J, leaving 16 bases between them. CDR3 sequence reads: CASRNSLILNTGELFF. The CDR3 bases are TGTGCCAGCAGAAACTCACTCATCTTAAACACCGGGGAGCTGTTTTTT.

In this sample, this clonotype turned up many times. This chain links TRBV5-1 with TRBJ1-2, with D uncertain. V lost 3 bases and J lost 8, with 11 bases in between. CDR3 length: 12 amino acids. The germline gives CDR1 SGHRS, CDR2 YFSETQ. CDR3 residues: CASSSQSEGYTF. In DNA form, the CDR3 reads TGCGCCAGCAGCTCCCAATCTGAAGGCTACACCTTC.

The gene calls are TRBV2 and TRBJ2-1; D is unclear. The CDR3 contains 15 residues. Trimming cost V 3 bases and J 2 bases, with 11 bases left between them. The germline CDR1 and CDR2 sequences are SNHLY and FYNNEI. CDR3 region: CASSDSPLTYNEQFF. CDR3 DNA: TGTGCCAGCAGTGACAGCCCACTGACCTACAATGAGCAGTTCTTC.

This clonotype was recorded at least ten times. This chain's CDR3 is CASKSAAGGPSYEQYF. CDR3 sequence (DNA): TGTGCCAGCAAGAGTGCGGCCGGGGGACCGTCCTACGAGCAGTACTTC. The chain combines TRBV6-1 with TRBJ2-7; TRBD2 might be the D (6 bases). The ends were cut back, 7 bases at V and 1 base at J, with 20 bases in the middle. Germline lookup yields CDR1 MNHNS and CDR2 SASEGT. This CDR3 comprises 16 residues.

This clonotype was detected many times. The chain links TRBV20-1 to TRBJ1-1; a weak D match, TRBD1 (6 bases). CDR3 length: 14 residues. CDR1 is DFQATT, CDR2 SNEGSKA, per germline (reference sequence). Trimming stripped 4 bases from V and 5 bases from J, with 17 bases between. The DNA for the CDR3 is TGCAGTGCTATACAGGGCTTAAGTAGAACTGAAGCTTTCTTT. Translation: CSAIQGLSRTEAFF.